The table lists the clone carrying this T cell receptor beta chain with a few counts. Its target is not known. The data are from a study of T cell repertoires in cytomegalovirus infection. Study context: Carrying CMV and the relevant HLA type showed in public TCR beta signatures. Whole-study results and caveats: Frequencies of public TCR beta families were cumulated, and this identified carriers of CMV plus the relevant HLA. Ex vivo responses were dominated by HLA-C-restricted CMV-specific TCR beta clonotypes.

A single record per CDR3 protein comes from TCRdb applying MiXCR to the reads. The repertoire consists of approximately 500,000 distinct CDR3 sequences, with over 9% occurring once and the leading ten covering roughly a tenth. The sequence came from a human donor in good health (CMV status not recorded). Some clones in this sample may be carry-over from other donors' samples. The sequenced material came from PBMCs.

CDR3 nucleotide sequence: TGTGCCAGCAGCCAACGGGGGTTCGGAGAGACCCAGTACTTC. Translation: CASSQRGFGETQYF. The chain couples TRBV3-1 to TRBJ2-5; TRBD2 is a possible D gene (6 bases). Germline V gene sequence: CDR1 LGHDT, CDR2 YNNKEL (reference sequence). This CDR3 region has 14 residues. V lost 2 bases and J 4 bases, leaving 11 bases between the germline ends.